This T cell receptor beta chain was sequenced for a study of blood T cell repertoires in COVID-19. Some clones are missing from TCRdb's copy, which holds only in-frame ones; the method was immunoSEQ multiplex PCR. The table has approximately 400,000 clones, approximately 89% seen once. In its sample, this clone was seen a few times. Looked up from germline, CDR1 is SGHVS and CDR2 is FNYEAQ. This CDR3 is built from 15 residues. Trimming removed 1 base at V and 2 bases at J, with 11 bases between. The rearrangement links TRBV7-6 to TRBJ1-2, with D possibly matching TRBD1 (5 bases). Sequencing input: PBMCs or T cells enriched from blood (not recorded which). This TCR was sampled from a woman in her thirties or forties who had been exposed to COVID-19. CDR3 loop: CASSLVKDTNYGYTF. CDR3 nucleotide sequence: TGTGCCAGCAGCTTAGTAAAGGACACGAACTATGGCTACACCTTC.